This T cell receptor beta chain was captured in a study of OX40 agonist ivuxolimab in advanced cancers. This clone was counted between two and nine times. Trimming removed 5 bases at V and 8 bases at J, with 13 bases between. The CDR3 is 13 residues long. CDR1 and CDR2 from the germline V gene are SEHNR and FQNEAQ (reference sequence). Some clones are missing from TCRdb's copy, which holds only in-frame ones; the method was immunoSEQ multiplex PCR. The table has roughly 51,000 clones, 88% seen once. The input for sequencing was CD4+ or CD8+ T cells sorted from blood, taken in a trial of the OX40 agonist ivuxolimab. This clonotype was sampled from an adult with an advanced solid tumor such as melanoma, head and neck, liver or kidney cancer. The chain links TRBV7-9 to TRBJ1-3; maybe TRBD1 (6 bases). CDR3 nucleotide sequence: TGTGCCAGCAGCCCTTGGACAGCGGACACCATATATTTT. Its translation is CASSPWTADTIYF.